This record looks at one T cell receptor (beta chain) sequence and its context. Its target is not known. The data originate from a study of T-cell reconstitution after alpha-beta-depleted transplantation in children. Whole-study findings and limits: Diversity and T-cell counts at one year after transplant derived mostly from new T cells.

Germline V gene sequence: CDR1 SGHDT, CDR2 YYEEEE. V dropped 3 bases and J dropped 4 bases, with 10 bases sitting between them. The CDR3 contains 14 residues. The TCRbeta library was prepared with unique molecular identifiers. MiXCR, run by TCRdb on the PCR reads, gives a single entry per CDR3 protein. This sample has around 270,000 distinct CDR3 sequences, with less than 9.5% found just once. The clonotype comes from a female patient aged 2-10 years who had a stem cell transplant for Fanconi anemia, so the T cells may come from the graft donor. This rearrangement joins TRBV5-6 to TRBJ2-2; the D is unclear. Sequences were derived from peripheral blood, sampled 360 days after TCRalphabeta/CD19-depleted stem cell transplant. Here the CDR3 reads CASSSPARTGELFF. For the CDR3, the DNA is TGTGCCAGCAGCTCACCAGCGCGCACCGGGGAGCTGTTTTTT. The full variable domain, with the rest looked up from reference TRBV5-6 and TRBJ2-2, is DAGVTQSPTHLIKTRGQQVTLRCSPKSGHDTVSWYQQALGQGPQFIFQYYEEEERQRGNFPDRFSGHQFPNYSSELNVNALLLGDSALYLCASSSPARTGELFFGEGSRLTVL.